Given below is one T cell receptor (beta chain) in context. The data are from a study of shared clonotypes between healthy human individuals. The protocol was immunoSEQ multiplex PCR, while the TCRdb copy is restricted to in-frame clones and leaves out a portion. There are about 2 million clones in the sample; about 95% occur only once, and approximately 1% lies in the top ten. Naive CD8 cells lacked CD45RO, underwent positive selection for CCR7 and left out terminally differentiated effector memory CD45RA+ cells. Between the trimmed V and J ends, which lost 7 bases and 2 bases, there was a span of 16 bases. Germline CDR1 and CDR2: MDHEN and SYDVKM. The CDR3 has 15 amino acids.

Specimen: naive CD8+ T cells sorted from blood. J is TRBJ2-3 and V is TRBV28, with a weak D call TRBD1 (5 bases). This clonotype was sampled from a man between 18 and 29 years old in good health. As DNA, the CDR3 is TGTGCCAGCAATGGAGACAGCCGGCTCACAGATACGCAGTATTTT. Translating it yields CASNGDSRLTDTQYF.